This T cell receptor (beta chain) was identified in a study of shared clonotypes between healthy human individuals. Findings and caveats of the study: Generally, naive subsets (rather than memory subsets) showed larger estimated richness.

As for this clone: No antigen is known for it.

The repertoire was sequenced with immunoSEQ multiplex PCR; TCRdb's copy has only in-frame clones and lacks some. Among approximately 2.1 million clones listed, approximately 93% were seen once. Into CD45RA+ naive and CD45RA-negative memory subsets, the CD4+ cells were split. The CDR3 has 16 residues. The ends were cut back, 1 base at V and 0 bases at J, with 10 bases in the middle. Germline V CDR1 and CDR2: SGHNT, YENEEA. This receptor was obtained from a young man in good health. Some clones in this sample may be carry-over from other donors' samples. This chain uses TRBV11-3 with TRBJ2-1, with TRBD2 as a possible D gene (5 bases). The sample comprised naive CD4+ T cells from PBMCs. Subset here: CD45RA+ positively selected. The CDR3 is CASSLVPGNSYNEQFF. CDR3 in DNA: TGTGCCAGCAGCTTAGTTCCGGGAAACTCCTACAATGAGCAGTTCTTC.